This T cell receptor (beta chain) originates from a study of shared clonotypes between healthy human individuals. Whole-study findings and limits: Having only a few donors restricted how much genetic and exposure-history diversity was captured.

As regards this clone: Its antigen is as yet unknown.

Measured with immunoSEQ multiplex PCR; TCRdb has only the in-frame clones, and not every one. The sample carries 2 million to 3 million clones, around 90% recorded once. CDR3 length equals 15 residues. V lost 3 bases, J lost 4 bases, and 13 bases lay in between. CDR1 is MDHEN and CDR2 is SYDVKM in the germline V gene. Sequencing was performed on naive CD4+ T cells sorted from blood. The subset denotes: CD45RA+ positively selected. This receptor was identified in a young man in good health. The chain links TRBV28 to TRBJ2-1; the D is unclear. The CDR3 nucleotides read TGTGCCAGCAGTTTCCTGGACGGATTATACAATGAGCAGTTCTTC. Amino acid sequence: CASSFLDGLYNEQFF.